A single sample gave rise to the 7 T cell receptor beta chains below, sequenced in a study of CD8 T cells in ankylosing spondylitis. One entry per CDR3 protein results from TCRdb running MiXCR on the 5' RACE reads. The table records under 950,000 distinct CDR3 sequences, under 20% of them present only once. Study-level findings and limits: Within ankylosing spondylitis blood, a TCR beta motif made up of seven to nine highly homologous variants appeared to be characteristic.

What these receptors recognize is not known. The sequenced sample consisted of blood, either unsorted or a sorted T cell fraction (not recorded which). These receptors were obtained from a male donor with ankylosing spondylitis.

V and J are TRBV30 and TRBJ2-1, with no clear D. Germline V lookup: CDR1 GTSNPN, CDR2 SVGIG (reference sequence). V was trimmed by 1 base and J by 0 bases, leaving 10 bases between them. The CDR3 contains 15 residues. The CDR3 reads CAWSDLKSSYNEQFF. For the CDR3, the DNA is TGTGCCTGGAGTGATCTGAAAAGCTCCTACAATGAGCAGTTCTTC.

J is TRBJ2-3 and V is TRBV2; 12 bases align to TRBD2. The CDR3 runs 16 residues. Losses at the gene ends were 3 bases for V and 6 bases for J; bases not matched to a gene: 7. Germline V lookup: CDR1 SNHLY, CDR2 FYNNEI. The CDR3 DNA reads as TGTGCCAGCAGTGATCGTCTAGCGGGAGGGCTGGATACGCAGTATTTT. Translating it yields CASSDRLAGGLDTQYF.

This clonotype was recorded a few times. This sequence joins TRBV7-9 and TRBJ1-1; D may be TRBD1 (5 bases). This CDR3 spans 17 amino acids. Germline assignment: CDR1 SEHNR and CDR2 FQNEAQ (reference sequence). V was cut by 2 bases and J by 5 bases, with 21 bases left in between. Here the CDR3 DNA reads TGTGCCAGCAGCTTATATAGGGCCACCCTAGGGGAAACTGAAGCTTTCTTT. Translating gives CASSLYRATLGETEAFF.

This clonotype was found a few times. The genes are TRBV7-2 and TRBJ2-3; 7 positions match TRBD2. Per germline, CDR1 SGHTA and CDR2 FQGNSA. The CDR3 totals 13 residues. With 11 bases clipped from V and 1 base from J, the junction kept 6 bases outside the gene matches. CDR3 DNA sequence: TGTGCCGGCGGGAGAGGCGGCACAGATACGCAGTATTTT. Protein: CAGGRGGTDTQYF.

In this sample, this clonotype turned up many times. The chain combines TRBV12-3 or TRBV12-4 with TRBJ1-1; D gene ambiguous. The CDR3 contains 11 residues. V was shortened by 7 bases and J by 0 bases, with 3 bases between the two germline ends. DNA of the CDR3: TGTGCCAGCATCATGAACACTGAAGCTTTCTTT. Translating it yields CASIMNTEAFF.

The CDR3 sequence is CSASGGTADYEQYF. DNA of the CDR3: TGCAGTGCCAGCGGGGGGACAGCAGACTACGAGCAGTACTTC. The gene calls are TRBV20-1 and TRBJ2-7; 9 bases align to TRBD2. The CDR3 runs to 14 residues. Germline lookup yields CDR1 DFQATT and CDR2 SNEGSKA (reference sequence). V was clipped by 6 bases and J by 3 bases; unmatched bases: 9.

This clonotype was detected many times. CDR3: CSARGTGMNTEAFF. In DNA form, the CDR3 reads TGCAGTGCTAGAGGGACAGGGATGAACACTGAAGCTTTCTTT. This chain links TRBV20-1 with TRBJ1-1, with TRBD1 matching 8 bases. The CDR3 spans 14 residues. With 1 base clipped from V and 0 bases from J, the junction kept 1 base outside the gene matches. Germline lookup yields CDR1 DFQATT and CDR2 SNEGSKA (reference sequence).